These 18 T cell receptor beta chains were sequenced from one sample in a study of radiotherapy plus CTLA-4 blockade in lung cancer. Using immunoSEQ multiplex PCR, the repertoire was profiled, and TCRdb retains in-frame clones only, with some absent. The sample has 81,000 or so clones, approximately 86% seen once. The specimen comprised peripheral blood, sampled from a patient treated with radiotherapy plus ipilimumab. The receptors originated from a human donor with non-small cell lung cancer who had stable disease on radiotherapy plus ipilimumab.

The gene calls are TRBV28 and TRBJ1-2; D ambiguous. The germline V gene encodes CDR1 MDHEN and CDR2 SYDVKM. This CDR3 region has 13 residues. Trimming left V 8 bases short and J 1 base short, with 11 bases between. CDR3 residues: CASALTLNYGYTF. CDR3 coding DNA: TGTGCCAGCGCCCTGACACTTAACTATGGCTACACCTTC.

The rearrangement uses TRBV5-6 and TRBJ2-5; the D gene is possibly TRBD1 (7 bases). Gene TRBJ2-7 matches the end of the DNA better, so the J call may be wrong. There are 16 residues in the CDR3. Germline V gene sequence: CDR1 SGHDT, CDR2 YYEEEE. CDR3: CASSLAGGQTSYEQYF. CDR3 DNA sequence: TGTGCCAGCAGCTTGGCCGGGGGACAGACCTCCTACGAGCAGTACTTC.

Worth noting for this clone: Sequence at one end of the junction differs from germline and may be a read error. The genes are TRBV28 and TRBJ1-5, with D possibly matching TRBD1 (5 bases). The CDR3 length is 15 residues. CDR1 is MDHEN and CDR2 is SYDVKM in the germline V gene. The CDR3 nucleotides are TGCGCGGGGGGGGGACTTAGGGATCGCAATCAGCCCCAGCATTTT. Protein sequence: CAGGGLRDRNQPQHF.

V gene TRBV9 combines with J gene TRBJ2-1, with 8 bases fitting TRBD2. CDR3 length: 16 amino acids. J gave up 4 bases and V 4 bases, and 10 bases lay outside the gene matches. Germline values: CDR1 SGDLS, CDR2 YYNGEE. The CDR3 reads CASSLRPAGGYNEQFF. As DNA, the CDR3 is TGTGCCAGCAGCCTCCGTCCGGCGGGAGGATACAATGAGCAGTTCTTC.

V gene TRBV6-8 combines with J gene TRBJ2-1; possibly TRBD2 for D (6 bases). Trimming shortened V by 5 bases and J by 3 bases, and 23 bases separated the two germline ends. Germline V gene sequence: CDR1 MNHGY, CDR2 SAAAGT. The CDR3 loop spans 18 amino acids. This CDR3 reads CASSDFRDSFFGYNEQFF. In DNA, the CDR3 is TGTGCCAGCAGTGATTTCCGGGACTCCTTTTTTGGCTACAATGAGCAGTTCTTC.

The rearrangement joins TRBV2 to TRBJ1-5; D is possibly TRBD1 (6 bases). The CDR3 runs 15 residues. Germline V gene data show CDR1 as SNHLY and CDR2 as FYNNEI. V gave up 8 bases and J gave up 3 bases, with 17 bases separating them. This chain's CDR3 is CASGRREGVNQPQHF. CDR3 DNA: TGTGCCAGCGGACGTCGGGAGGGGGTCAATCAGCCCCAGCATTTT.

The chain combines TRBV11-2 with TRBJ2-3; either TRBD1 or TRBD2 may fit D (5 bases each). V lost 0 bases and J lost 1, with 11 bases in between. This CDR3 has 16 amino acids. Germline values: CDR1 SGHAT, CDR2 FQNNGV. CDR3 DNA: TGTGCCAGCAGCTTAGATCTGGTGGGGGGCACAGATACGCAGTATTTT. Its protein is CASSLDLVGGTDTQYF.

This clone has a single count. V is TRBV10-3 and J is TRBJ1-1; 7 nucleotides agree with TRBD1. The CDR3 has 14 residues. V shed 4 bases and J 11 bases; nucleotides not matched to a gene: 13. Per the germline V gene, CDR1 is ENHRY and CDR2 is SYGVKD. The CDR3 nucleotides read TGTGCCATCAGTGCCCCGGGACAGATAATGACTGCTTTCTTT. Translation: CAISAPGQIMTAFF.

The CDR3 nucleotides read TGTGCCAGCAGCCTCACCGACCAGCTCTATGGCTACACCTTC. It translates to CASSLTDQLYGYTF. J is TRBJ1-2 and V is TRBV6-5; D is uncertain. The CDR3 has 14 residues. V was pared by 6 bases and J by 4 bases, with 15 bases between. The germline V gene encodes CDR1 MNHEY and CDR2 SVGAGI.

DNA of the CDR3: TGTGCCAGCAGTGCGGGATGGGGACAGAGCACAGATACGCAGTATTTT. The encoded protein is CASSAGWGQSTDTQYF. J is TRBJ2-3 and V is TRBV27; perhaps TRBD1 as D (7 bases). Germline assignment: CDR1 MNHEY and CDR2 SMNVEV (reference sequence). V lost 5 bases and J lost 0, with 15 bases in between. The CDR3 sequence is 16 residues long.

This chain joins TRBV2 and TRBJ1-2; 9 nucleotides line up with TRBD1. The CDR3 runs 16 residues. With V trimmed by 3 bases and J by 4 bases, 9 bases remained unmatched. Germline V gene lookup returns CDR1 SNHLY and CDR2 FYNNEI. The CDR3 DNA reads TGTGCCAGCAGTGATGGCGGGACAGGGTGGAGCTATGGCTACACCTTC. This translates into CASSDGGTGWSYGYTF.

The gene calls are TRBV19 and TRBJ2-5; D perhaps matches TRBD1 (5 bases). The CDR3 is 13 amino acids. Germline CDR1 reads LNHDA; CDR2 reads SQIVND (reference sequence). Trimming shortened V by 2 bases and J by 4 bases, and 8 bases separated the two germline ends. CDR3 bases: TGTGCCAGTAGTATACAGGGAATAGAGACCCAGTACTTC. Translation gives CASSIQGIETQYF.

This chain links TRBV28 with TRBJ2-1; weak D call: TRBD1 (6 bases). Germline V gives CDR1 MDHEN, CDR2 SYDVKM. V was cut by 3 bases and J by 9 bases, with 9 bases left in between. The CDR3 runs to 12 residues. CDR3 nucleotide sequence: TGTGCCAGCAGTTTCGGGACAACTGAGCAGTTCTTC. Its translation: CASSFGTTEQFF.

A single count supports this clone. This chain uses TRBV7-6 with TRBJ2-2, with a tentative D call TRBD1 (6 bases). This CDR3 comprises 16 residues. With 6 bases removed from V and 6 bases from J, the gap between germline ends came to 20 bases. Germline V gene lookup returns CDR1 SGHVS and CDR2 FNYEAQ. The CDR3 DNA sequence: TGTGCCAGCAGTCCCCTTCCCCAGGGGAGCGCCGGGGAGCTGTTTTTT. This sequence encodes CASSPLPQGSAGELFF.

The J gene is TRBJ2-3, the V gene TRBV7-6; 10 bases align to TRBD1. This CDR3 is 15 amino acids long. Germline V gene lookup returns CDR1 SGHVS and CDR2 FNYEAQ. V gave up 1 base and J gave up 7 bases; unmatched junction bases: 5. The CDR3 loop is CASSLGQGASNTQYF. CDR3 nucleotides: TGTGCCAGCAGCTTAGGACAGGGGGCATCAAATACGCAGTATTTT.

CDR3 bases: TGTGCCAGCAGCCCCACTGGGGGAATAAGGGACTACGAGCAGTACTTC. It specifies CASSPTGGIRDYEQYF. The chain couples TRBV7-9 to TRBJ2-7; D tentatively reads TRBD1 or TRBD2 (5 bases each). The germline V gene encodes CDR1 SEHNR and CDR2 FQNEAQ (reference sequence). The CDR3 covers 16 residues. V was clipped by 5 bases and J by 3 bases, with 20 bases between them.

This clone occurred once. Sequence at one end of the junction differs from germline and may be a read error. The chain has TRBV25-1 and TRBJ1-2; D perhaps matches TRBD1 (6 bases). CDR1 and CDR2 (germline): MGHDK, SYGVNS. The CDR3 runs 14 residues. CDR3 region: CASRESGEYYGYTF. In nucleotides, the CDR3 is TGTGCCAGCAGGGAATCAGGGGAGTACTATGGCTACACCTTC.

Note on this clone: The junction departs from germline at one end; a sequencing error may be responsible. The V gene is TRBV6-1, the J gene TRBJ1-2; TRBD1 is a possible D gene (5 bases). CDR1 MNHNS and CDR2 SASEGT come from the germline V gene. The CDR3 has 16 residues. The CDR3 loop reads CASSEAPGGSGYGHTF. The CDR3 region has the DNA TGTGCCAGCAGTGAAGCCCCGGGGGGAAGCGGCTATGGCCACACCTTC.